Below are 5 T cell receptor beta chains sequenced from a single sample in a study of cytomegalovirus exposure and HLA in healthy donors. Primers included in the PCR were 60 Vbeta and 13 Jbeta primers. Libraries were prepared by immunoSEQ multiplex PCR; TCRdb keeps only in-frame clonotypes and omits some of them. In the table there are about 190,000 clones, approximately 79% of which are singletons. What was sequenced was PBMCs. These receptors were taken from a woman between 18 and 29 years old in good health and CMV-seronegative.

This rearrangement joins TRBV5-1 to TRBJ1-5; D is ambiguous. CDR3 length: 15 amino acids. Trimming stripped 2 bases from V and 4 bases from J, with 13 bases between. Germline V lookup: CDR1 SGHRS, CDR2 YFSETQ. The CDR3 region is CASSLVGQPNQPQHF. The DNA for the CDR3 is TGCGCCAGCAGCTTAGTCGGTCAACCAAATCAGCCCCAGCATTTT.

The rearrangement uses TRBV5-6 and TRBJ1-2; D gene unclear. V dropped 1 base and J dropped 3 bases, with 10 bases sitting between them. The CDR3 covers 14 residues. Germline-derived CDR1 and CDR2 are SGHDT and YYEEEE. Written as DNA, the CDR3 is TGTGCCAGCAGCTTGTGGAGAGTCGACTATGGCTACACCTTC. Translation: CASSLWRVDYGYTF. The whole variable domain, filled in from reference TRBV5-6 and TRBJ1-2, reads DAGVTQSPTHLIKTRGQQVTLRCSPKSGHDTVSWYQQALGQGPQFIFQYYEEEERQRGNFPDRFSGHQFPNYSSELNVNALLLGDSALYLCASSLWRVDYGYTFGSGTRLTVV.

The chain couples TRBV9 to TRBJ1-1; 7 bases are a match to TRBD1. Germline V gives CDR1 SGDLS, CDR2 YYNGEE. This CDR3 is built from 17 residues. V lost 0 bases, J lost 6 bases, and 14 bases stayed unmatched. CDR3 in amino acids: CASSVGEGAGTSAEAFF. CDR3 DNA sequence: TGTGCCAGCAGCGTAGGAGAGGGGGCCGGTACTAGTGCTGAAGCTTTCTTT.

The V gene is TRBV7-2, the J gene TRBJ2-1, with 11 positions matching TRBD2. CDR1 SGHTA and CDR2 FQGNSA come from the germline V gene. This CDR3 spans 15 amino acids. Trimming took 5 bases from V and 5 from J; bases not matched to a gene: 5. The CDR3: CASSQRLAGHNEQFF. The CDR3 region has the DNA TGTGCCAGCAGCCAACGACTAGCGGGACACAATGAGCAGTTCTTC. Based on the CDR3 plus reference TRBV7-2 and TRBJ2-1, the full variable domain is GAGVSQSPSNKVTEKGKDVELRCDPISGHTALYWYRQSLGQGLEFLIYFQGNSAPDKSGLPSDRFSAERTGGSVSTLTIQRTQQEDSAVYLCASSQRLAGHNEQFFGPGTRLTVL.

The chain recombines TRBV19 with TRBJ1-2; weak D call: TRBD1 (5 bases). V gave up 6 bases and J gave up 10 bases, with 15 bases separating them. Germline CDR1 is LNHDA and CDR2 is SQIVND (reference sequence). CDR3 length: 12 amino acids. The CDR3 nucleotides are TGTGCCAGTAGACCGGGACTAATAGTCTACACCTTC. Its protein product is CASRPGLIVYTF.